These 18 T cell receptor beta chains originate from one sample sequenced in a study of blood T cell repertoires in COVID-19. The table came from immunoSEQ multiplex PCR; TCRdb's copy has only in-frame clones and leaves some out. The table lists 35,000 to 40,000 clones, roughly 84% of them singletons. Sequencing was done on a sample of peripheral blood. The receptor set was obtained from a man between 60 and 70 years old with active COVID-19.

The chain has TRBV18 and TRBJ2-6, with D unclear. The germline V gene encodes CDR1 KGHSH and CDR2 LQKENI. This CDR3 spans 16 amino acids. Trimming removed 5 bases at V and 0 bases at J, with 11 bases between. The CDR3 is CASSTTPSSGANVLTF. CDR3 nucleotide sequence: TGTGCCAGCTCAACGACTCCCAGCTCTGGGGCCAACGTCCTGACTTTC. Based on the CDR3 plus reference TRBV18 and TRBJ2-6, the full variable domain is NAGVMQNPRHLVRRRGQEARLRCSPMKGHSHVYWYRQLPEEGLKFMVYLQKENIIDESGMPKERFSAEFPKEGPSILRIQQVVRGDSAAYFCASSTTPSSGANVLTFGAGSRLTVL.

This chain connects TRBV12-5 to TRBJ2-1; 9 nucleotides align to TRBD2. The CDR3 has 18 amino acids. Germline CDR1 and CDR2: LGHNT and FRNRAP. V lost 0 bases, J lost 3 bases, and 9 bases stayed unmatched. DNA of the CDR3: TGTGCTAGTGGTTTGGTACTAGGGGCTAGCGGGGACTACAATGAGCAGTTCTTC. This encodes CASGLVLGASGDYNEQFF.

The V call is TRBV6-5, the J call TRBJ2-2; 7 bases are a match to TRBD1. This CDR3 has 15 residues. Looked up from germline, CDR1 is MNHEY and CDR2 is SVGAGI. The trim removed 6 bases at V and 4 bases at J, leaving 8 bases unmatched. CDR3 region: CASRSTDRVTGELFF. Here the CDR3 DNA reads TGTGCCAGCAGATCAACAGACAGGGTCACCGGGGAGCTGTTTTTT.

The CDR3 here is CASSRSHEQYF. DNA for the CDR3: TGTGCCAGCAGCCGTAGCCACGAGCAGTACTTC. This chain connects TRBV6-2 or TRBV6-3 to TRBJ2-7; no clear D gene. With 6 bases removed from V and 5 bases from J, the gap between germline ends came to 8 bases. The CDR3 consists of 11 residues. The germline V gene encodes CDR1 MNHEY and CDR2 SVGEGT.

This chain connects TRBV6-5 to TRBJ1-1, with a possible D match to TRBD1 (6 bases). V lost 0 bases and J lost 6, with 11 bases in between. This CDR3 has 14 amino acids. CDR1 is MNHEY and CDR2 is SVGAGI in the germline V gene. The CDR3 loop is CASSYSRTGPEAFF. The CDR3 DNA reads as TGTGCCAGCAGTTACTCGAGAACAGGGCCTGAAGCTTTCTTT.

The chain has TRBV15 and TRBJ1-1; weak D call: TRBD1 (6 bases). The CDR3 totals 14 residues. The V gene's germline CDR1 is LNHNV and CDR2 YYDKDF (reference sequence). V dropped 3 bases and J dropped 4 bases, with 12 bases sitting between them. The CDR3 DNA reads as TGTGCCACCAGCAGGGAGGGGGGGTTCACTGAAGCTTTCTTT. Translated: CATSREGGFTEAFF.

The rearrangement links TRBV9 to TRBJ2-7; 8 positions agree with TRBD1. Germline values: CDR1 SGDLS, CDR2 YYNGEE. The CDR3 is made up of 15 amino acids. V lost 4 bases and J lost 5; bases outside the gene matches: 11. The CDR3, as DNA: TGTGCCAGCAGCCGTATCCCCGGGACAGGCAACGAGCAGTACTTC. It encodes CASSRIPGTGNEQYF.

The rearrangement links TRBV29-1 to TRBJ2-5; the D gene is possibly TRBD2 (5 bases). The CDR3 is 15 residues long. V lost 6 bases and J lost 1, with 18 bases in between. Germline V lookup: CDR1 SQVTM, CDR2 ANQGSEA. Here the CDR3 reads CSVGDVRSFQETQYF. In DNA, the CDR3 is TGCAGCGTGGGAGATGTGCGGTCCTTCCAAGAGACCCAGTACTTC.

This sequence joins TRBV12-3 or TRBV12-4 and TRBJ2-5; D ambiguous. V was shortened by 4 bases and J by 5 bases, with 8 bases between the two germline ends. The CDR3 has 12 amino acids. CDR3 coding DNA: TGTGCCAGCAGTTCGTCTAGGGAGACCCAGTACTTC. As protein: CASSSSRETQYF.

The chain recombines TRBV30 with TRBJ2-3, with 7 bases aligning to TRBD2. CDR3 size: 14 residues. J gave up 2 bases and V 4 bases, and 6 bases lay outside the gene matches. Looked up from germline, CDR1 is GTSNPN and CDR2 is SVGIG (reference sequence). CDR3 protein: CAWNGGSITDTQYF. The CDR3 DNA reads as TGTGCCTGGAACGGGGGGTCGATCACAGATACGCAGTATTTT.

V usage is TRBV6-2 or TRBV6-3 and J usage is TRBJ2-2, with D possibly matching TRBD1 (6 bases). Trimming stripped 7 bases from V and 4 bases from J, with 19 bases between. The length of the CDR3 is 16 residues. CDR1 is MNHEY and CDR2 is SVGEGT in the germline V gene. The CDR3 region has the DNA TGTGCCAGCACCCCTAGGGGGAGCGGAATCACCGGGGAGCTGTTTTTT. It is translated as CASTPRGSGITGELFF.

Of note for this clone: The identical CDR3 is also encoded by other nucleotide sequences in the sample. The V and J genes are TRBV12-3 or TRBV12-4 and TRBJ1-5, with D possibly TRBD1 on 6 matching bases. The CDR3 is made up of 13 amino acids. V was trimmed by 3 bases and J by 5 bases, leaving 8 bases between them. CDR3: CASSLTGDQPQHF. DNA of the CDR3: TGTGCCAGCAGTTTGACAGGTGATCAGCCCCAGCATTTT.

The rearrangement joins TRBV5-4 to TRBJ2-7; D possibly corresponds to TRBD1 (6 bases). CDR3 size: 14 residues. Germline loops: CDR1 SGHNT, CDR2 YYREEE (reference sequence). Between the trimmed V and J ends, which lost 4 bases and 0 bases, there was a span of 11 bases. The CDR3 sequence: CASSLDRTSYEQYF. The CDR3 DNA is TGTGCCAGCAGCCTCGACAGGACCTCCTACGAGCAGTACTTC.

The gene calls are TRBV7-3 and TRBJ2-2; 12 nucleotides match TRBD2. V was clipped by 4 bases and J by 5 bases; unmatched bases: 2. This CDR3 has 15 residues. Germline loops: CDR1 SGHTA, CDR2 FQGTGA. The CDR3 sequence: CASSSGTSGTGELFF. The CDR3 coding sequence is TGTGCCAGCAGCTCCGGGACTAGCGGGACCGGGGAGCTGTTTTTT.

The chain combines TRBV5-1 with TRBJ2-1, with 7 nucleotides matching TRBD2. CDR3 length equals 16 residues. V shed 0 bases, J shed 5 bases, and the junction held 8 bases outside the gene matches. Germline assignment: CDR1 SGHRS and CDR2 YFSETQ. The CDR3 nucleotides are TGCGCCAGCAGCTTGGGAGCTAGCGGAATTCACAATGAGCAGTTCTTC. Its protein product is CASSLGASGIHNEQFF. Variable domain in full (rest from reference TRBV5-1 and TRBJ2-1): KAGVTQTPRYLIKTRGQQVTLSCSPISGHRSVSWYQQTPGQGLQFLFEYFSETQRNKGNFPGRFSGRQFSNSRSEMNVSTLELGDSALYLCASSLGASGIHNEQFFGPGTRLTVL.

This chain joins TRBV5-1 and TRBJ1-4; D gene ambiguous. CDR1 is SGHRS and CDR2 is YFSETQ in the germline V gene. The CDR3 is made up of 16 amino acids. V was trimmed by 0 bases and J by 0 bases, leaving 9 bases between them. This CDR3 reads CASSLAGITTNEKLFF. Written as DNA, the CDR3 is TGCGCCAGCAGCTTGGCAGGAATTACAACTAATGAAAAACTGTTTTTT.

The V call is TRBV3-1 (or the pseudogene TRBV3-2), the J call TRBJ1-1; D gene uncertain. The length of the CDR3 is 15 residues. CDR1 and CDR2 from the germline V gene are LGHDT and YNNKEL (reference sequence). The V end lost 0 bases, the J end lost 3 bases, and 11 bases lay between the germline ends. DNA of the CDR3: TGTGCCAGCAGCCAAGACCGCCAGGTTTACACTGAAGCTTTCTTT. It specifies CASSQDRQVYTEAFF.

This clone was observed a few times. The V and J genes are TRBV28 and TRBJ2-7, with 9 nucleotides matching TRBD2. CDR1 and CDR2 (germline): MDHEN, SYDVKM. J was trimmed by 3 bases and V by 11 bases; bases with no gene match: 8. The CDR3 is made up of 13 amino acids. Written as DNA, the CDR3 is TGTGCCTGCAAACTAGCGGGTAACTACGAGCAGTACTTC. It yields the protein CACKLAGNYEQYF.